This entry lists 24 T cell receptor beta chains sequenced from one sample in a study of cytomegalovirus exposure and HLA in healthy donors. Researchers ran the PCR with 60 Vbeta and 13 Jbeta primers. Method: immunoSEQ multiplex PCR; TCRdb's copy keeps in-frame clones and lacks some. Of approximately 180,000 clones listed, 81% are singletons. Sequencing was carried out using PBMCs. The receptors shown here come from a man aged 18-30 years in good health and CMV-seronegative.

The chain carries TRBV7-9 and TRBJ2-5; 9 bases map to TRBD1. Germline values: CDR1 SEHNR, CDR2 FQNEAQ (reference sequence). Trimming cost V 5 bases and J 5 bases; bases outside gene matches: 15. The CDR3 is made up of 17 amino acids. The CDR3 coding sequence is TGTGCCAGCAGCCTCCCCCCCACAGGGGGCGGACGGGAGACCCAGTACTTC. This sequence encodes CASSLPPTGGGRETQYF.

The genes are TRBV9 and TRBJ2-5; TRBD2 agrees at 11 bases. CDR3 size: 18 residues. Looked up from germline, CDR1 is SGDLS and CDR2 is YYNGEE. Losses at the gene ends were 3 bases for V and 6 bases for J; bases not matched to a gene: 16. CDR3 region: CASSADHLIAGGLKTQYF. In DNA, the CDR3 is TGTGCCAGCAGCGCAGATCACCTCATAGCGGGGGGGCTAAAGACCCAGTACTTC.

Only one count was recorded for this clone. The rearrangement links TRBV5-4 to TRBJ2-5; 11 bases are shared with TRBD2. The CDR3 runs 16 residues. The ends lost 2 bases at V and 5 bases at J; junction bases unmatched: 8. Germline CDR1 and CDR2: SGHNT and YYREEE (reference sequence). In nucleotides, the CDR3 is TGTGCCAGCAGCTTTAGGCTAGCGGGGGGTGACGAGACCCAGTACTTC. Amino acids: CASSFRLAGGDETQYF.

The gene calls are TRBV6-1 and TRBJ2-1; 12 positions agree with TRBD2. The germline CDR1 and CDR2 sequences are MNHNS and SASEGT. This CDR3 contains 19 residues. Unmatched junction bases numbered 10, after V lost 2 bases and J lost 2 bases. The DNA for the CDR3 is TGTGCCAGCAGTGAATTGCCCCTTACTAGCGGGAGGACCTACAATGAGCAGTTCTTC. Translated, it gives CASSELPLTSGRTYNEQFF.

The J gene is TRBJ1-1, the V gene TRBV5-1; 9 bases are a match to TRBD1. Trimming removed 1 base from V and 2 bases from J; junction bases left unmatched: 9. The CDR3 is 17 amino acids. Germline assignment: CDR1 SGHRS and CDR2 YFSETQ. The CDR3 loop is CASSLSIGTGLNTEAFF. CDR3 nucleotide sequence: TGCGCCAGCAGCTTGAGTATTGGGACAGGGCTCAACACTGAAGCTTTCTTT.

To note about this clone: A read error may produce the germline difference seen at one junction end. This chain links TRBV7-9 with TRBJ2-3; 10 bases align to TRBD1. CDR1 is SEHNR, CDR2 FQNEAQ, per germline (reference sequence). The CDR3 is 18 amino acids. CDR3 sequence (DNA): TGTTCCAGCAGATCACCCCGACAGGGGGCGTTTTTCACAGATACGCAGTATTTT. Translated: CSSRSPRQGAFFTDTQYF.

V usage is TRBV11-3 and J usage is TRBJ2-5; 8 bases fit TRBD1. Germline V gene data show CDR1 as SGHNT and CDR2 as YENEEA. Trimming took 6 bases from V and 1 from J; bases not matched to a gene: 7. The CDR3 spans 15 residues. The CDR3 DNA reads TGTGCCAGCAGTAAGCGACAGGGGAGCCAAGAGACCCAGTACTTC. It codes for CASSKRQGSQETQYF.

This clone was counted between two and nine times. The V call is TRBV9, the J call TRBJ1-4, with 8 nucleotides matching TRBD1. Germline values: CDR1 SGDLS, CDR2 YYNGEE. This CDR3 contains 16 residues. The J segment lost 7 bases and the V segment lost 0 bases, leaving 8 bases of the junction unmatched. The DNA of the CDR3 is TGTGCCAGCAGCGTAGGGCAGGGGGCTGCGGGTGAAAAACTGTTTTTT. Residues: CASSVGQGAAGEKLFF.

The chain combines TRBV27 with TRBJ2-1, with D possibly TRBD2 on 6 matching bases. The ends were cut back, 1 base at V and 4 bases at J, with 23 bases in the middle. This CDR3 spans 19 amino acids. The germline gives CDR1 MNHEY, CDR2 SMNVEV (reference sequence). CDR3 sequence (DNA): TGTGCCAGCAGTTTATGGGCTAGCGAGACCGCCGCGTGGTACAATGAGCAGTTCTTC. It codes for CASSLWASETAAWYNEQFF.

The chain carries TRBV4-3 and TRBJ2-1, with TRBD2 matching 7 bases. J gave up 4 bases and V 5 bases, and 8 bases lay outside the gene matches. This CDR3 is built from 15 residues. Germline CDR1 LGHNA, CDR2 YSLEER. CDR3 DNA: TGCGCCAGCAGCTTAAGCCGGGAGGTTTACAATGAGCAGTTCTTC. It translates to CASSLSREVYNEQFF.

In DNA, the CDR3 is TGTGCCAGCAATCGGGACAGCCAGAACTACTATGGCTACACCTTC. This codes for CASNRDSQNYYGYTF. The chain couples TRBV5-4 to TRBJ1-2, with 7 nucleotides matching TRBD1. The junction had 11 bases not matched to a gene; V was cut back by 6 bases and J by 3 bases. The CDR3 is 15 residues long. Germline V lookup: CDR1 SGHNT, CDR2 YYREEE (reference sequence).

The rearrangement uses TRBV27 and TRBJ2-1, with D possibly matching TRBD2 (5 bases). Deletions cut 5 bases from V and 2 bases from J, with 13 bases between. This CDR3 contains 15 residues. Per germline, CDR1 MNHEY and CDR2 SMNVEV (reference sequence). In nucleotides, the CDR3 is TGTGCCAGCAGTGAAGAGGGAGCTCCCTACAATGAGCAGTTCTTC. It yields the protein CASSEEGAPYNEQFF.

The genes are TRBV29-1 and TRBJ2-2, with 8 bases fitting TRBD1. Germline V CDR1 and CDR2: SQVTM, ANQGSEA. V was clipped by 3 bases and J by 6 bases; unmatched bases: 3. The CDR3 is 13 residues long. The CDR3 nucleotides read TGCAGCGTTGATTTGACAGGGGCCGGGGAGCTGTTTTTT. It specifies CSVDLTGAGELFF.

The rearrangement uses TRBV7-9 and TRBJ2-7, with 7 nucleotides matching TRBD1. Germline V gene data show CDR1 as SEHNR and CDR2 as FQNEAQ (reference sequence). The CDR3 is 14 amino acids. V dropped 7 bases and J dropped 1; count of bases not matched to a gene: 7. This CDR3 reads CASTDPGQSYEQYF. CDR3 bases: TGTGCCAGCACCGATCCGGGACAGTCCTACGAGCAGTACTTC.

In DNA form, the CDR3 reads TGTGCCAGCAGCTTGTATCCAGGGGCTTTTGGTCCCACTGAAGCTTTCTTT. It encodes CASSLYPGAFGPTEAFF. The V gene is TRBV5-6, the J gene TRBJ1-1; possible D gene TRBD1, 6 bases. Germline lookup yields CDR1 SGHDT and CDR2 YYEEEE. The CDR3 totals 17 residues. With 1 base removed from V and 4 bases from J, the gap between germline ends came to 20 bases. The full variable domain, rest sourced from reference TRBV5-6 and TRBJ1-1, is DAGVTQSPTHLIKTRGQQVTLRCSPKSGHDTVSWYQQALGQGPQFIFQYYEEEERQRGNFPDRFSGHQFPNYSSELNVNALLLGDSALYLCASSLYPGAFGPTEAFFGQGTRLTVV.

In its sample, this clone was seen once. This CDR3 reads CASREQGIRKNIQYF. CDR3 nucleotides: TGTGCCAGCAGGGAACAGGGGATAAGGAAAAACATTCAGTACTTC. The rearrangement links TRBV27 to TRBJ2-4; 7 bases fit TRBD1. Germline CDR1 reads MNHEY; CDR2 reads SMNVEV (reference sequence). The CDR3 sequence is 15 residues long. The J segment lost 4 bases and the V segment lost 6 bases, leaving 9 bases of the junction unmatched.

J is TRBJ1-1 and V is TRBV4-2; possible D gene TRBD1, 5 bases. Germline V gives CDR1 LGHNA, CDR2 YNFKEQ. V dropped 4 bases and J dropped 4 bases, with 28 bases sitting between them. This CDR3 has 19 residues. In nucleotides, the CDR3 is TGTGCCAGCAGCCCTCAAGGAGGACATTGGGAGGGAGGTGGCACTGAAGCTTTCTTT. This gives the protein CASSPQGGHWEGGGTEAFF.

The V gene is TRBV2, the J gene TRBJ2-7; 7 bases fit TRBD1. Germline CDR1 is SNHLY and CDR2 is FYNNEI. V lost 4 bases, J lost 3 bases, and 6 bases stayed unmatched. There are 14 residues in the CDR3. Here the CDR3 DNA reads TGTGCCAGCAGTGCCCAGACAGGGAGCTACGAGCAGTACTTC. It encodes CASSAQTGSYEQYF.

Written as DNA, the CDR3 is TGTGCCAGCAGCCAAGGAGGCAGCTCCGAGCAGTACTTC. The encoded protein is CASSQGGSSEQYF. The chain joins TRBV4-2 to TRBJ2-7; no reliable D call. Trimming removed 1 base from V and 6 bases from J, with 10 bases in between. Germline CDR1 LGHNA, CDR2 YNFKEQ. The CDR3 is made up of 13 amino acids.

The chain links TRBV10-3 to TRBJ2-7, with unresolved D. Germline assignment: CDR1 ENHRY and CDR2 SYGVKD. V dropped 4 bases and J dropped 0 bases, with 13 bases sitting between them. The CDR3 length is 15 residues. The CDR3 loop is CAISVSSAPSYEQYF. As DNA, the CDR3 is TGTGCCATCAGTGTGTCCAGCGCCCCCTCCTACGAGCAGTACTTC.

The V gene is TRBV7-8, the J gene TRBJ2-3; D is perhaps TRBD1 (6 bases). The CDR3 consists of 15 residues. CDR1 is SGHVS, CDR2 FQNEAQ, per germline. Trimming removed 0 bases from V and 7 bases from J, with 14 bases in between. CDR3 loop: CASSLAARGGNTQYF. The CDR3, as DNA: TGTGCCAGCAGCTTAGCGGCCAGGGGCGGAAATACGCAGTATTTT.

This clone was seen a handful of times. The rearrangement joins TRBV2 to TRBJ2-2, with TRBD1 matching 8 bases. Trimming removed 7 bases from V and 1 base from J; junction bases left unmatched: 2. The CDR3 runs 14 residues. Germline CDR1 reads SNHLY; CDR2 reads FYNNEI. The CDR3 DNA follows: TGTGCCAGCACTGACAGGGGGAACACCGGGGAGCTGTTTTTT. Translation: CASTDRGNTGELFF.

The chain carries TRBV18 and TRBJ2-3; possibly TRBD1 for D (5 bases). V dropped 3 bases and J dropped 0 bases, with 10 bases sitting between them. Germline lookup yields CDR1 KGHSH and CDR2 LQKENI. CDR3 size: 15 residues. The CDR3 bases are TGTGCCAGCTCACCCGACAGAACTAGCACAGATACGCAGTATTTT. It specifies CASSPDRTSTDTQYF.

The chain is built from TRBV6-1 and TRBJ2-7, with D perhaps matching TRBD2 (5 bases). Trimming left V 1 base short and J 2 bases short, with 15 bases between. This CDR3 has 16 amino acids. Germline V gives CDR1 MNHNS, CDR2 SASEGT. CDR3: CASSEVLISATYEQYF. The CDR3 bases are TGTGCCAGCAGTGAAGTTTTAATTAGCGCTACCTACGAGCAGTACTTC.